These T cell receptor beta chains were read from a single sample in a study of control samples from healthy donors and cancer patients. Using immunoSEQ multiplex PCR, the repertoire was profiled, and TCRdb retains in-frame clones only, with some absent. The sample contains about 140,000 clones, roughly 94% of which appear only once. The sample comprised blood. The receptors were sampled from a middle-aged man in good health. The CDR3 runs from the conserved cysteine through the conserved F or W. The order of the fields is J gene, V gene, clone size, D gene, CDR3 length, CDR3 protein, CDR3 DNA. A D gene is named only where the DNA matches it firmly. Size tells how often a clone was seen (once, few, many) or the class of an expanded clone, and some rows leave it out.

TRBJ1-2 TRBV29-1 - TRBD1 12 CSVVGQNYGYTF TGCAGCGTCGTGGGACAGAACTATGGCTACACCTTC
TRBJ1-4 TRBV5-1 - TRBD1 16 CASSLMAAGGSNRLFF TGCGCCAGCAGCTTGATGGCGGCAGGGGGAAGCAATCGACTGTTTTTT
TRBJ1-2 TRBV11-2 - TRBD1 13 CASSSSGTARYTF TGTGCCAGCAGCTCATCCGGGACAGCACGCTACACCTTC
TRBJ2-1 TRBV14 - - 15 CASSRSSGSYNEQFF TGTGCCAGCAGCCGGAGTAGCGGATCCTACAATGAGCAGTTCTTC
TRBJ2-2 TRBV5-1 - TRBD2 16 CASSLIREGHTGELFF TGCGCCAGCAGCTTGATCAGGGAGGGCCACACCGGGGAGCTGTTTTTT
TRBJ1-6 TRBV4-1 - - 14 CASSQVQGNSPLHF TGCGCCAGCAGCCAAGTCCAGGGCAATTCACCCCTCCACTTT
TRBJ2-3 TRBV28 - - 16 CASSLVGSRSTDTQYF TGTGCCAGCAGTTTAGTCGGCTCCCGCTCCACAGATACGCAGTATTTT
TRBJ2-2 TRBV27 few - 14 CASSLLTHTGELFF TGTGCCAGCAGTCTCCTCACTCACACCGGGGAGCTGTTTTTT
TRBJ2-4 TRBV5-6 - - 15 CASSLYGGNKNIQYF TGTGCCAGCAGCTTGTACGGAGGGAACAAAAACATTCAGTACTTC
TRBJ1-6 TRBV12-3/TRBV12-4 - - 13 CASSLNVNSPLHF TGTGCCAGCAGTTTAAACGTTAATTCACCCCTCCACTTT
TRBJ2-7 TRBV9 - - 14 CASSARTPPYEQYF TGTGCCAGCAGCGCCCGGACACCCCCCTACGAGCAGTACTTC
TRBJ1-3 TRBV6-6 - - 14 CASNNGFSGNTIYF TGTGCCAGCAATAACGGATTCTCTGGAAACACCATATATTTT
TRBJ1-1 TRBV6-1 - - 15 CASSEGGDLNTEAFF TGTGCCAGCAGTGAAGGAGGGGACCTGAACACTGAAGCTTTCTTT
TRBJ2-1 TRBV25-1 - - 13 CASSRSSDNEQFF TGTGCCAGCAGTCGGTCCTCGGACAATGAGCAGTTCTTC
TRBJ2-7 TRBV3-1/TRBV3-2 - - 13 CASTHGGTYEQYF TGTGCCAGCACCCACGGGGGTACCTACGAGCAGTACTTC
TRBJ1-5 TRBV5-1 - - 15 CASSWDGGRNQPQHF TGCGCCAGCAGCTGGGATGGAGGCCGCAATCAGCCCCAGCATTTT